A single sample gave rise to the 32 T cell receptor beta chains below, sequenced in a study of T cell repertoires in cytomegalovirus infection. Their cognate antigens are unknown. MiXCR, run by TCRdb on the reads, gives a single entry per CDR3 protein. The sample includes 150,000 or so distinct CDR3 sequences, 20% to 25% of them seen just once. The sequencing used CD8+ T cells from cultured PBMCs, collected from culture after CMV antigen stimulation. The receptors were sampled from a human donor in good health (CMV status not recorded). Some clones in this sample may be carry-over from other donors' samples.

V usage is TRBV7-6 and J usage is TRBJ1-4, with 9 nucleotides matching TRBD1. CDR1 is SGHVS and CDR2 is FNYEAQ in the germline V gene. CDR3 length equals 15 residues. V gave up 2 bases and J gave up 5 bases; unmatched junction bases: 3. Here the CDR3 reads CASSLSGTGNEKLFF. CDR3 DNA: TGTGCCAGCAGCTTAAGTGGGACAGGGAATGAAAAACTGTTTTTT. Based on the CDR3 plus reference TRBV7-6 and TRBJ1-4, the full variable domain is GAGVSQSPRYKVTKRGQDVALRCDPISGHVSLYWYRQALGQGPEFLTYFNYEAQQDKSGLPNDRFSAERPEGSISTLTIQRTEQRDSAMYRCASSLSGTGNEKLFFGSGTQLSVL.

This chain uses TRBV7-8 with TRBJ2-1; D possibly corresponds to TRBD2 (6 bases). The V gene's germline CDR1 is SGHVS and CDR2 FQNEAQ. CDR3 size: 16 residues. Trimming cost V 3 bases and J 5 bases, with 17 bases left between them. The CDR3 coding sequence is TGTGCCAGCAGCTTCGGGGGACCACTGAGGGACAATGAGCAGTTCTTC. It specifies CASSFGGPLRDNEQFF.

The genes are TRBV7-9 and TRBJ2-5; D remains ambiguous. V was cut by 6 bases and J by 7 bases, with 21 bases left in between. The CDR3 totals 15 residues. Germline V CDR1 and CDR2: SEHNR, FQNEAQ (reference sequence). DNA of the CDR3: TGTGCCAGCAGGCCTCAGACGGATCAACACAGGACCCAGTACTTC. Its translation is CASRPQTDQHRTQYF.

This clonotype was observed a few times. The CDR3 coding sequence is TGTGCCAGCAGCCCCGACGGCTTGCCCCCCCGGAACACTGAAGCTTTCTTT. Translating gives CASSPDGLPPRNTEAFF. This chain links TRBV7-8 with TRBJ1-1; D not resolved. Deletions cut 5 bases from V and 1 base from J, with 20 bases between. CDR3 size: 17 residues. Germline V CDR1 and CDR2: SGHVS, FQNEAQ.

This clonotype was found a few times. The chain has TRBV7-8 and TRBJ2-1; TRBD2 agrees at 10 bases. Germline V lookup: CDR1 SGHVS, CDR2 FQNEAQ. V gave up 7 bases and J gave up 4 bases; unmatched junction bases: 10. CDR3 length: 16 residues. CDR3 in amino acids: CASNLEAGGRYNEQFF. The CDR3 bases are TGTGCCAGCAATCTTGAAGCGGGGGGGAGGTACAATGAGCAGTTCTTC.

This sequence joins TRBV11-2 and TRBJ2-7; D may be TRBD1 (6 bases). Germline-derived CDR1 and CDR2 are SGHAT and FQNNGV. This CDR3 spans 14 amino acids. Trimming left V 5 bases short and J 4 bases short, with 15 bases between. The CDR3 region has the DNA TGTGCCAGCAGCCCGGGACAAGTAGGATACGAGCAGTACGTC. It codes for CASSPGQVGYEQYV.

The rearrangement joins TRBV7-3 to TRBJ2-5, with D hard to call. V was trimmed by 0 bases and J by 5 bases, leaving 13 bases between them. This CDR3 spans 15 amino acids. Germline V CDR1 and CDR2: SGHTA, FQGTGA. CDR3 nucleotide sequence: TGTGCCAGCAGCTTAACGGCCTCTTCCCTGGAGACCCAGTACTTC. Translated: CASSLTASSLETQYF.

The sample holds many counts of this clonotype. The chain couples TRBV28 to TRBJ2-3, with 11 bases identical to TRBD2. Germline CDR1 and CDR2: MDHEN and SYDVKM. This CDR3 is built from 18 residues. V was pared by 3 bases and J by 3 bases, with 11 bases of the junction left unmatched. CDR3 loop: CASSFTSGGPAETDTQYF. CDR3 in DNA: TGTGCCAGCAGTTTTACTAGCGGGGGACCGGCCGAGACAGATACGCAGTATTTT.

The CDR3 reads CASSVAGQSSYEQYF. CDR3 bases: TGTGCCAGCAGCGTAGCGGGACAAAGCTCCTACGAGCAGTACTTC. This chain links TRBV9 with TRBJ2-7; tentative D call: TRBD1 (6 bases). V shed 0 bases and J shed 0 bases, with 10 bases lying between them. Germline-derived CDR1 and CDR2 are SGDLS and YYNGEE. The CDR3 is 15 amino acids.

Ten or more counts support this clonotype. This sequence joins TRBV6-5 and TRBJ1-5; D might be TRBD1 (5 bases). Germline CDR1 reads MNHEY; CDR2 reads SVGAGI. The CDR3 covers 15 residues. V was clipped by 6 bases and J by 0 bases, with 12 bases between them. The CDR3 region is CASSHGGNSNQPQHF. The CDR3 coding sequence is TGTGCCAGCAGCCACGGGGGGAATAGCAATCAGCCCCAGCATTTT.

This clonotype showed up just a few times. V is TRBV7-9 and J is TRBJ1-5; D unresolved. Trimming shortened V by 3 bases and J by 6 bases, and 9 bases separated the two germline ends. The CDR3 has 13 residues. From germline, CDR1 is SEHNR and CDR2 FQNEAQ (reference sequence). The CDR3 reads CASSFSRSQPQHF. DNA of the CDR3: TGTGCCAGCAGCTTTTCCAGAAGTCAGCCCCAGCATTTT.

This clonotype was picked up a small number of times. V gene TRBV28 combines with J gene TRBJ2-1, with 10 nucleotides matching TRBD1. The CDR3 has 15 amino acids. Trimming took 9 bases from V and 8 from J; bases not matched to a gene: 13. Germline V gene lookup returns CDR1 MDHEN and CDR2 SYDVKM. Written as DNA, the CDR3 is TGTGCCAGTACCTACCAGGGACAGGGGAATGATGAGCAGTTCTTC. It specifies CASTYQGQGNDEQFF.

The chain combines TRBV2 with TRBJ2-7, with D perhaps TRBD1 (5 bases). Germline loops: CDR1 SNHLY, CDR2 FYNNEI. This CDR3 is 16 amino acids long. Trimming stripped 5 bases from V and 0 bases from J, with 17 bases between. CDR3 in DNA: TGTGCCAGCAGTCCTTCGGACACCCTGAGCTCCTACGAGCAGTACTTC. Its protein is CASSPSDTLSSYEQYF.

The chain uses TRBV7-9 and TRBJ2-7; TRBD1 aligns across 10 bases. This CDR3 contains 14 residues. V dropped 5 bases and J dropped 6; count of bases not matched to a gene: 7. Germline V gene sequence: CDR1 SEHNR, CDR2 FQNEAQ (reference sequence). CDR3 sequence (DNA): TGTGCCAGCAGCCCTGACAGGGGGCAGAGCGAGCAGTACTTC. It encodes CASSPDRGQSEQYF.

This clonotype was found a few times. The V gene is TRBV7-9, the J gene TRBJ1-2, with a possible D match to TRBD1 (6 bases). The germline V gene has CDR1 SEHNR and CDR2 FQNEAQ (reference sequence). This CDR3 is 15 amino acids long. V lost 2 bases, J lost 2 bases, and 12 bases lay in between. The CDR3 loop reads CASSLSGGTNYGYTF. CDR3 DNA: TGTGCCAGCAGCTTAAGCGGGGGCACCAACTATGGCTACACCTTC.

The chain recombines TRBV6-5 with TRBJ1-2, with TRBD1 matching 10 bases. The CDR3 is 16 amino acids. CDR1 and CDR2 from the germline V gene are MNHEY and SVGAGI. The ends lost 2 bases at V and 5 bases at J; junction bases unmatched: 8. CDR3 in DNA: TGTGCCAGCAGTTACAACGGAATGGACAGGGGGTATGGCTACACCTTC. It is translated as CASSYNGMDRGYGYTF.

The gene calls are TRBV6-6 and TRBJ2-7; 7 bases align to TRBD1. The CDR3 contains 15 residues. The junction had 10 bases not matched to a gene; V was cut back by 2 bases and J by 6 bases. Germline loops: CDR1 MNHNY, CDR2 SVGAGI (reference sequence). The CDR3 here is CASSYVGQLTPEQYF. The CDR3 nucleotides are TGTGCCAGCAGTTACGTGGGACAGCTAACTCCCGAGCAGTACTTC.

The chain uses TRBV7-8 and TRBJ2-1; 10 nucleotides agree with TRBD1. Germline V gene lookup returns CDR1 SGHVS and CDR2 FQNEAQ. This CDR3 comprises 15 residues. V lost 6 bases to trimming and J lost 6 bases; unmatched junction nucleotides: 8. In DNA, the CDR3 is TGTGCCAGCAGGGCCGGGACAGGGGACGGCAATGAGCAGTTCTTC. This gives the protein CASRAGTGDGNEQFF. The whole variable domain, filled in from reference TRBV7-8 and TRBJ2-1, reads GAGVSQSPRYKVAKRGQDVALRCDPISGHVSLFWYQQALGQGPEFLTYFQNEAQLDKSGLPSDRFFAERPEGSVSTLKIQRTQQEDSAVYLCASRAGTGDGNEQFFGPGTRLTVL.

The chain recombines TRBV6-1 with TRBJ2-2; D is possibly TRBD2 (5 bases). V was trimmed by 6 bases and J by 1 base, leaving 12 bases between them. In germline, CDR1 is MNHNS, CDR2 SASEGT. This CDR3 spans 15 amino acids. The CDR3 protein is CASSEGRLNTGELFF. The CDR3 DNA sequence: TGTGCCAGCAGCGAGGGTAGATTGAACACCGGGGAGCTGTTTTTT.

V is TRBV5-6 and J is TRBJ2-5, with D perhaps assigned TRBD1 or TRBD2 (5 bases each). The V gene lost 6 bases and the J gene lost 0 bases, with 12 bases spanning the gap. Germline CDR1 reads SGHDT; CDR2 reads YYEEEE. The CDR3 spans 14 residues. The CDR3 is CASTVRGNQETQYF. The DNA for the CDR3 is TGTGCCAGCACCGTGAGGGGTAACCAAGAGACCCAGTACTTC.

This clonotype occurred a few times. The chain combines TRBV12-3 or TRBV12-4 with TRBJ2-4, with D possibly called TRBD1 or TRBD2 (5 bases each). This CDR3 is 17 amino acids long. V was cut by 3 bases and J by 0 bases, with 15 bases left in between. CDR3 loop: CASSLPRDPLAKNIQYF. The CDR3 nucleotides read TGTGCCAGCAGTTTGCCCAGGGACCCTCTAGCCAAAAACATTCAGTACTTC.

The genes are TRBV11-2 and TRBJ2-7, with D possibly matching TRBD2 (6 bases). Germline assignment: CDR1 SGHAT and CDR2 FQNNGV. The germline V and J ends were trimmed by 4 bases and 2 bases, with 24 bases remaining between them. The CDR3 is 18 residues long. The CDR3 protein is CASSSPRDSRAEPYEQYF. The CDR3 nucleotides are TGTGCCAGCAGCTCCCCGCGGGACTCACGAGCGGAACCCTACGAGCAGTACTTC.

The V call is TRBV5-1, the J call TRBJ2-7; D unclear. CDR1 SGHRS and CDR2 YFSETQ come from the germline V gene. V gave up 4 bases and J gave up 2 bases, with 7 bases separating them. The CDR3 runs 12 residues. The chain's CDR3 is CASSGVTYEQYF. As DNA, the CDR3 is TGCGCCAGCAGCGGTGTTACCTACGAGCAGTACTTC.

The chain links TRBV9 to TRBJ2-7; 7 nucleotides line up with TRBD1. In germline, CDR1 is SGDLS, CDR2 YYNGEE. V lost 4 bases to trimming and J lost 5 bases; unmatched junction nucleotides: 3. The CDR3 length is 12 residues. In nucleotides, the CDR3 is TGTGCCAGCAGCCAGGGGGAAGACGAGCAGTACTTC. Encoded protein: CASSQGEDEQYF.

The rearrangement links TRBV29-1 to TRBJ1-2, with D possibly matching TRBD1 (5 bases). This CDR3 is 18 amino acids long. V was cut by 1 base and J by 2 bases, with 23 bases left in between. The germline CDR1 and CDR2 sequences are SQVTM and ANQGSEA. The CDR3 nucleotides read TGCAGCGTTGAAGGTAGAGGGCAGGGCGAGACACCGAACTATGGCTACACCTTC. This encodes CSVEGRGQGETPNYGYTF.

This rearrangement joins TRBV7-6 to TRBJ1-5; D unresolved. Germline CDR1 is SGHVS and CDR2 is FNYEAQ. The CDR3 spans 8 residues. The CDR3 coding sequence is TGTGCTCATCAGCCCCAGCATTTT. Translated: CAHQPQHF.

The V and J genes are TRBV7-2 and TRBJ1-3; D may be TRBD1 (6 bases). V gave up 4 bases and J gave up 0 bases, with 10 bases separating them. The CDR3 has 15 residues. The germline gives CDR1 SGHTA, CDR2 FQGNSA. CDR3 amino acids: CASSSRDISGNTIYF. CDR3 sequence (DNA): TGTGCCAGCAGCTCCCGGGACATCTCTGGAAACACCATATATTTT. The full variable domain, in which reference TRBV7-2 and TRBJ1-3 provide the parts outside the CDR3, is GAGVSQSPSNKVTEKGKDVELRCDPISGHTALYWYRQSLGQGLEFLIYFQGNSAPDKSGLPSDRFSAERTGGSVSTLTIQRTQQEDSAVYLCASSSRDISGNTIYFGEGSWLTVV.

This clonotype was found many times. This sequence joins TRBV7-2 and TRBJ1-5; D is undetermined. Germline V lookup: CDR1 SGHTA, CDR2 FQGNSA. The CDR3 spans 15 residues. V was cut by 2 bases and J by 3 bases, with 11 bases left in between. CDR3 nucleotide sequence: TGTGCCAGCAGCTTATCGGCGGCACCCAATCAGCCCCAGCATTTT. This translates into CASSLSAAPNQPQHF.

This rearrangement joins TRBV27 to TRBJ1-5; possible D gene TRBD1, 5 bases. V lost 3 bases to trimming and J lost 4 bases, with 10 bases between them. The CDR3 length is 14 residues. CDR1 and CDR2 from the germline V gene are MNHEY and SMNVEV (reference sequence). For the CDR3, the DNA is TGTGCCAGCAGTTTCCAGGGAGGGAATCAGCCCCAGCATTTT. It codes for CASSFQGGNQPQHF.

This clonotype was seen a handful of times. The gene calls are TRBV27 and TRBJ2-7; D unclear. CDR1 is MNHEY and CDR2 is SMNVEV in the germline V gene (reference sequence). V dropped 2 bases and J dropped 6 bases, with 23 bases sitting between them. The CDR3 covers 17 residues. The CDR3 spells CASSLAIGAGARTEQYF. CDR3 coding DNA: TGTGCCAGCAGTTTAGCCATTGGAGCCGGCGCTCGGACCGAGCAGTACTTC.

The chain joins TRBV7-8 to TRBJ2-1; tentatively, D is TRBD1 (5 bases). The CDR3 totals 16 residues. V dropped 0 bases and J dropped 1 base, with 10 bases sitting between them. Germline CDR1 SGHVS, CDR2 FQNEAQ. CDR3 coding DNA: TGTGCCAGCAGCTTAGCGGCAGGGCCGTCCTACAATGAGCAGTTCTTC. This translates into CASSLAAGPSYNEQFF.

This clonotype showed up just a few times. V and J are TRBV12-3 or TRBV12-4 and TRBJ1-1; TRBD1 might be the D (6 bases). V dropped 10 bases and J dropped 6 bases, with 12 bases sitting between them. This CDR3 region has 11 residues. CDR3 region: CATLGGAEAFF. CDR3 coding DNA: TGTGCCACCCTAGGGGGGGCTGAAGCTTTCTTT.